The rows below give T cell receptor beta chains drawn from one sample of a study of vaccination and CD4 T cells after COVID-19. TCRdb ran MiXCR on the PCR reads and lists one entry per CDR3 protein. This sample carries about 19,000 distinct CDR3 sequences, around 64% of them seen once, and the ten largest clones take 1% to 1.3%. The material was CD4+ T cells from blood, obtained after SARS-CoV-2 vaccination. The receptors stem from a human donor who had recovered from COVID-19. The CDR3 runs from the conserved cysteine through the conserved F or W. The D gene is left open where the match is weak. A clone size is listed for some rows: how often the clone was seen (once, few, many), or a class if it is expanded.

j_call: TRBJ2-1; v_call: TRBV23-1; clone_size: few; d_call: .; cdr3_nt: TGCGCCAGCAGTCAACGCACTGAATCACAGGGTAACAATGAGCAGTTCTTC; cdr3_aa: CASSQRTESQGNNEQFF
j_call: TRBJ2-5; v_call: TRBV6-2/TRBV6-3; clone_size: .; d_call: .; cdr3_nt: TGTGCCAGCAGTTACTCAGTGCACCGCCAAGAGACCCAGTACTTC; cdr3_aa: CASSYSVHRQETQYF
j_call: TRBJ2-1; v_call: TRBV10-3; clone_size: .; d_call: TRBD2; cdr3_nt: TGTGCCATCAGTGAACCCGGGACTAGCGGGTCCAATGAGCAGTTCTTC; cdr3_aa: CAISEPGTSGSNEQFF
j_call: TRBJ1-3; v_call: TRBV12-3/TRBV12-4; clone_size: .; d_call: .; cdr3_nt: TGTGCCAGCAGTTCCCAACGGGGCCCTGGAAACACCATATATTTT; cdr3_aa: CASSSQRGPGNTIYF
j_call: TRBJ2-5; v_call: TRBV27; clone_size: .; d_call: .; cdr3_nt: TGTGCCAGCAGTGCCTACGACCGACAAGAGACCCAGTACTTC; cdr3_aa: CASSAYDRQETQYF
j_call: TRBJ2-1; v_call: TRBV11-2; clone_size: .; d_call: .; cdr3_nt: TGTGCCAGCAGCTTAGGGATAGTACCCCTCTACAATGAGCAGTTCTTC; cdr3_aa: CASSLGIVPLYNEQFF
j_call: TRBJ2-5; v_call: TRBV6-2/TRBV6-3; clone_size: .; d_call: TRBD1; cdr3_nt: TGTGCCAGCAGTTATTTGTCAGGGGGAGAGACCCAGTACTTC; cdr3_aa: CASSYLSGGETQYF
j_call: TRBJ2-3; v_call: TRBV10-1; clone_size: few; d_call: .; cdr3_nt: TGCGCCAGCAGCCCCCGGGGAGCGGGACACACAGATACGCAGTATTTT; cdr3_aa: CASSPRGAGHTDTQYF
j_call: TRBJ2-5; v_call: TRBV19; clone_size: .; d_call: .; cdr3_nt: TGTGCCAGTAGTTCGGGCAGCGGTGGGCCCCAGTACTTC; cdr3_aa: CASSSGSGGPQYF
j_call: TRBJ2-5; v_call: TRBV7-2; clone_size: .; d_call: TRBD2; cdr3_nt: TGTGCCAGCAGCTTAGGGGAAGCGGGAGGTCCCCAAGAGACCCAGTACTTC; cdr3_aa: CASSLGEAGGPQETQYF
j_call: TRBJ1-2; v_call: TRBV15; clone_size: .; d_call: .; cdr3_nt: TGTGCCACCAGCCCCCGAGGGGATAAAGGGGGTCGGGTCTATGGCTACACCTTC; cdr3_aa: CATSPRGDKGGRVYGYTF
j_call: TRBJ1-1; v_call: TRBV27; clone_size: few; d_call: TRBD1; cdr3_nt: TGTGCCAGCGATCCTCCGACAGGGGAGAACACTGAAGCTTTCTTT; cdr3_aa: CASDPPTGENTEAFF
j_call: TRBJ2-5; v_call: TRBV20-1; clone_size: .; d_call: TRBD2; cdr3_nt: TGCAGTGCTAGACGAGCGGGAGGCATGGTGGAGACCCAGTACTTC; cdr3_aa: CSARRAGGMVETQYF
j_call: TRBJ1-1; v_call: TRBV11-2; clone_size: .; d_call: .; cdr3_nt: TGTGCCAGCAGCTTAGGCCGGGGGCGTGTGAACACTGAAGCTTTCTTT; cdr3_aa: CASSLGRGRVNTEAFF
j_call: TRBJ2-7; v_call: TRBV10-3; clone_size: .; d_call: TRBD2; cdr3_nt: TGTGCCATCAGTGAGTCGAAGACGGGAGGGCCGTTCGAGCAGTACTTC; cdr3_aa: CAISESKTGGPFEQYF
j_call: TRBJ1-1; v_call: TRBV6-1; clone_size: few; d_call: .; cdr3_nt: TGTGCCAGCACCCACAGGCGTGTGGGGCGGACTGAAGCTTTCTTT; cdr3_aa: CASTHRRVGRTEAFF
j_call: TRBJ2-5; v_call: TRBV12-3/TRBV12-4; clone_size: .; d_call: TRBD1; cdr3_nt: TGTGCCAGCAGCCAGGACAGGGTGGAGACCCAGTACTTC; cdr3_aa: CASSQDRVETQYF
j_call: TRBJ2-5; v_call: TRBV27; clone_size: .; d_call: .; cdr3_nt: TGTGCCAGCAGTTTAAGATCAGGGTGGGGGGAGACCCAGTACTTC; cdr3_aa: CASSLRSGWGETQYF
j_call: TRBJ2-7; v_call: TRBV7-9; clone_size: .; d_call: .; cdr3_nt: TGTGCCAGCAGGGAAGCGGGCGGCGGCTCCTACGAGCAGTACTTC; cdr3_aa: CASREAGGGSYEQYF
j_call: TRBJ1-4; v_call: TRBV20-1; clone_size: .; d_call: .; cdr3_nt: TGCAGTGCTAGGGACAGTCGCGGGTTTGAAAAACTGTTTTTT; cdr3_aa: CSARDSRGFEKLFF
j_call: TRBJ1-6; v_call: TRBV2; clone_size: .; d_call: TRBD1; cdr3_nt: TGTGCCAGCAGAGTCTCAGGGGGCTCGAATTCACCCCTCCACTTT; cdr3_aa: CASRVSGGSNSPLHF
j_call: TRBJ2-1; v_call: TRBV20-1; clone_size: .; d_call: .; cdr3_nt: TGCAGTACTAGAGTCCCCGGACAGTTCTCGGGGAAAGACTACAATGAGCAGTTCTTC; cdr3_aa: CSTRVPGQFSGKDYNEQFF
j_call: TRBJ2-2; v_call: TRBV6-1; clone_size: .; d_call: .; cdr3_nt: TGTGCCAGCAGGACCGATTACAACACCGGGGAGCTGTTTTTT; cdr3_aa: CASRTDYNTGELFF
j_call: TRBJ2-7; v_call: TRBV12-3/TRBV12-4; clone_size: .; d_call: TRBD1; cdr3_nt: TGTGCCAGCACCCGGGCCGCCGGGACAGGGTCCCCCTACGAGCAGTACTTC; cdr3_aa: CASTRAAGTGSPYEQYF
j_call: TRBJ2-7; v_call: TRBV11-2; clone_size: .; d_call: TRBD2; cdr3_nt: TGTGCCAGCAGCTTAGGAGCGGGAGGGCCATGGGAGCAGTACTTC; cdr3_aa: CASSLGAGGPWEQYF
j_call: TRBJ2-3; v_call: TRBV7-9; clone_size: few; d_call: TRBD1; cdr3_nt: TGTGCCAGCAGCCCGAGTAGGGACAGCTTCACAGATACGCAGTATTTT; cdr3_aa: CASSPSRDSFTDTQYF
j_call: TRBJ1-1; v_call: TRBV7-9; clone_size: few; d_call: TRBD1; cdr3_nt: TGTGCCAGCAGCTCACAGTCGGGACAGGGTGTTTGGGACACTGAAGCTTTCTTT; cdr3_aa: CASSSQSGQGVWDTEAFF
j_call: TRBJ2-5; v_call: TRBV18; clone_size: once; d_call: .; cdr3_nt: TGTGCCAGCTCACCACCGAGGGATAGCCGGGAGACCCAGTACTTC; cdr3_aa: CASSPPRDSRETQYF
j_call: TRBJ2-5; v_call: TRBV27; clone_size: few; d_call: TRBD2; cdr3_nt: TGTGCCAGCAGTTATGGGACTAGCGGACAAGAGACCCAGTACTTC; cdr3_aa: CASSYGTSGQETQYF
j_call: TRBJ2-5; v_call: TRBV7-2; clone_size: .; d_call: .; cdr3_nt: TGTGCCAGCAGCTTAGTAACCAGGGGCCATGCGACCCAGTACTTC; cdr3_aa: CASSLVTRGHATQYF
j_call: TRBJ1-2; v_call: TRBV10-1; clone_size: .; d_call: .; cdr3_nt: TGCGCCAGCAGGGGCCTTGGCTACACCTTC; cdr3_aa: CASRGLGYTF
j_call: TRBJ1-2; v_call: TRBV20-1; clone_size: .; d_call: TRBD1; cdr3_nt: TGCAGTGCTCATACAGGGGGCCTCTATGGCTACACCTTC; cdr3_aa: CSAHTGGLYGYTF
j_call: TRBJ2-5; v_call: TRBV4-1; clone_size: .; d_call: TRBD1; cdr3_nt: TGCGCCAGCAGCCAGGGACAGGGGGTCGGAGGAGAGACCCAGTACTTC; cdr3_aa: CASSQGQGVGGETQYF
j_call: TRBJ2-1; v_call: TRBV11-1; clone_size: .; d_call: TRBD1; cdr3_nt: TGTGCCAGCAGCACCGGGACAGGGTACAATGAGCAGTTCTTC; cdr3_aa: CASSTGTGYNEQFF
j_call: TRBJ2-3; v_call: TRBV20-1; clone_size: .; d_call: TRBD2; cdr3_nt: TGCAGTGCTTTACGGGGGGAGGGCCTCCAAGAGGCAGATACGCAGTATTTT; cdr3_aa: CSALRGEGLQEADTQYF
j_call: TRBJ1-2; v_call: TRBV2; clone_size: .; d_call: .; cdr3_nt: TGTGCCAGCAGTGAGGTACAGGTAGAAGTAGGTGGCTACACCTTC; cdr3_aa: CASSEVQVEVGGYTF
j_call: TRBJ2-7; v_call: TRBV7-9; clone_size: .; d_call: TRBD1; cdr3_nt: TGTGCCAGCAGCAACAGGACAGGGCGCTACGAGCAGTACTTC; cdr3_aa: CASSNRTGRYEQYF
j_call: TRBJ2-5; v_call: TRBV11-3; clone_size: .; d_call: .; cdr3_nt: TGTGCCAGCAGCTTAGGTCTCAGCCAAGAGACCCAGTACTTC; cdr3_aa: CASSLGLSQETQYF